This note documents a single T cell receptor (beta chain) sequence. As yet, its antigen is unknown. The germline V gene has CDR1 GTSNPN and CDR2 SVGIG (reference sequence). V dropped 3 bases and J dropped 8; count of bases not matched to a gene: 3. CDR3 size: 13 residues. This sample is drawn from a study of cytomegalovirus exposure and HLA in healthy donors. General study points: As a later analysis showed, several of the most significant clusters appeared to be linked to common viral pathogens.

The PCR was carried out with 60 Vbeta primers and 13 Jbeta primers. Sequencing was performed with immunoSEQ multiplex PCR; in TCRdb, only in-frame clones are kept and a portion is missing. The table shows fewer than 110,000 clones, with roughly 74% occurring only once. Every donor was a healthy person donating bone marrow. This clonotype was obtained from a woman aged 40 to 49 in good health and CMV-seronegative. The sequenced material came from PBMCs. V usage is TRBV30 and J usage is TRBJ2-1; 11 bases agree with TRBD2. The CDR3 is CAWRTSGIDEQFF. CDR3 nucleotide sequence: TGTGCCTGGAGGACTAGCGGGATCGATGAGCAGTTCTTC.